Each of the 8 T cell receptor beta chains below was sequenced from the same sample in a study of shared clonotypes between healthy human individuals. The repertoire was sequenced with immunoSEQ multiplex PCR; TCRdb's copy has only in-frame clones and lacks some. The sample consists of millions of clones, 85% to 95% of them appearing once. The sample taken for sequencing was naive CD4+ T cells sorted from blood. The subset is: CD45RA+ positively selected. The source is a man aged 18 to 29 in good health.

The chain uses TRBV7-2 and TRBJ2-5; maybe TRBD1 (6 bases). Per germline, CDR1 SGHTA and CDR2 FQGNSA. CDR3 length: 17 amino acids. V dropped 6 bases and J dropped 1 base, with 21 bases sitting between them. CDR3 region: CASSSSLYRGGQETQYF. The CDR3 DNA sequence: TGTGCCAGCAGTTCCAGCCTATATAGAGGGGGCCAAGAGACCCAGTACTTC.

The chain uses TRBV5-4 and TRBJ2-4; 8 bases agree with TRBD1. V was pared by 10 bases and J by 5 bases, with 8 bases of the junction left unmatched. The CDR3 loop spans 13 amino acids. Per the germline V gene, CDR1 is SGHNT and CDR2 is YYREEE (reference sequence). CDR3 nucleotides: TGTGCCGGGACAAACAGGGGGGAAAACATTCAGTACTTC. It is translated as CAGTNRGENIQYF.

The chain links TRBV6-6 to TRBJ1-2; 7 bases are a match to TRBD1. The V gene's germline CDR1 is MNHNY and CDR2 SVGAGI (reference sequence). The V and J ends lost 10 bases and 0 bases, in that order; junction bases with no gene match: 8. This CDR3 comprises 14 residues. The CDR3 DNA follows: TGTGCCACTTACGCCGGGACAGCTAACTATGGCTACACCTTC. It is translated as CATYAGTANYGYTF.

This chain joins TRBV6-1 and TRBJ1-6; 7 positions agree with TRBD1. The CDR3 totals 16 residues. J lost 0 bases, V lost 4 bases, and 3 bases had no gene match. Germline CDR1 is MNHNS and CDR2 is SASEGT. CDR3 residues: CASSVGQVSYNSPLHF. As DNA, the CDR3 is TGTGCCAGCAGTGTAGGACAGGTCTCCTATAATTCACCCCTCCACTTT.

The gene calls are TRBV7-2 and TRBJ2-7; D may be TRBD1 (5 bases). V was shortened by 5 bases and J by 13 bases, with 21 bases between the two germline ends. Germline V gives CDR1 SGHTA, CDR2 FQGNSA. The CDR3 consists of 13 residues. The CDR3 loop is CASSPMTDTRPYF. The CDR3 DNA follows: TGTGCCAGCAGCCCAATGACAGATACGAGGCCATACTTC.

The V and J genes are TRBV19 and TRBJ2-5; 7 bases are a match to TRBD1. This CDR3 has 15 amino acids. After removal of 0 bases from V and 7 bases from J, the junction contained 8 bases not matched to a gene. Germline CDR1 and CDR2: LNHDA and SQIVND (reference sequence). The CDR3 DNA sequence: TGTGCCAGTAGTATAGATCCCCGGGCAGGGGGGACCCAGTACTTC. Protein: CASSIDPRAGGTQYF. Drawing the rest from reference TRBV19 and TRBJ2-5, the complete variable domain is DGGITQSPKYLFRKEGQNVTLSCEQNLNHDAMYWYRQDPGQGLRLIYYSQIVNDFQKGDIAEGYSVSREKKESFPLTVTSAQKNPTAFYLCASSIDPRAGGTQYFGPGTRLLVL.

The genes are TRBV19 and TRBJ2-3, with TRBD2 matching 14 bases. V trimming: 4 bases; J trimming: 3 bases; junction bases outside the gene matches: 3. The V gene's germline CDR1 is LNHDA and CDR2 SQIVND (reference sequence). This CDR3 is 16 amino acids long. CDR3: CASSKGTSGRTDTQYF. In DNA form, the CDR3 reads TGTGCCAGTAGTAAAGGGACTAGCGGGAGAACAGATACGCAGTATTTT.

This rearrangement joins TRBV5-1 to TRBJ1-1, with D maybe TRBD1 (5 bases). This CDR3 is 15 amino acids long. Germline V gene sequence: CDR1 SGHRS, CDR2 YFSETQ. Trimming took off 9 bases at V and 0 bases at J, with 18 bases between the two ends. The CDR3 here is CATSLGGTLNTEAFF. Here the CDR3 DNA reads TGCGCCACCTCTTTGGGGGGGACTCTGAACACTGAAGCTTTCTTT.